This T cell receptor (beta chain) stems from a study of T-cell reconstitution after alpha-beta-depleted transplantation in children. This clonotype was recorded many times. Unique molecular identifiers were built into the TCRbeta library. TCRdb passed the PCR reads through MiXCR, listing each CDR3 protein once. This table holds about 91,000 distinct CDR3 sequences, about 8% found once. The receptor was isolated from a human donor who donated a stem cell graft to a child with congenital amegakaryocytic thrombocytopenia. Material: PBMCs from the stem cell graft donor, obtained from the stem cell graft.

This CDR3 is CASSLVRGGESTDTQYF. The DNA of the CDR3 is TGTGCCAGCAGCTTAGTTCGGGGGGGCGAAAGCACAGATACGCAGTATTTT. The chain joins TRBV7-8 to TRBJ2-3; 8 bases are shared with TRBD2. The length of the CDR3 is 17 residues. V lost 1 base to trimming and J lost 0 bases; unmatched junction nucleotides: 6. Looked up from germline, CDR1 is SGHVS and CDR2 is FQNEAQ.